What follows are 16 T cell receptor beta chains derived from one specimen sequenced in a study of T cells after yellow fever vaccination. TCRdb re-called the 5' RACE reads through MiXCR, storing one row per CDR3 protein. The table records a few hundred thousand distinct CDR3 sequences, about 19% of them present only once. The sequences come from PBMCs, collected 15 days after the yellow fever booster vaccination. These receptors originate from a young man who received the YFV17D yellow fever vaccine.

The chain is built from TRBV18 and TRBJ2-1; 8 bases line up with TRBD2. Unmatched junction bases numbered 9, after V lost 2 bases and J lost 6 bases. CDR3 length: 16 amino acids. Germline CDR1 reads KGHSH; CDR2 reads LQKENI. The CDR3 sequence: CASSPNPGLDRNEQFF. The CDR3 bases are TGTGCCAGCTCACCAAACCCGGGACTAGATCGCAATGAGCAGTTCTTC.

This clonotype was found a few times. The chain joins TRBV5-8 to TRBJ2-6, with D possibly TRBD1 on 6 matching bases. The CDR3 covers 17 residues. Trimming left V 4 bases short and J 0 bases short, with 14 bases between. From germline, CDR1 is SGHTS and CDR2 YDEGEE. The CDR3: CASSPLQQGSGANVLTF. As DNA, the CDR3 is TGTGCCAGCAGCCCGCTTCAACAGGGCTCTGGGGCCAACGTCCTGACTTTC.

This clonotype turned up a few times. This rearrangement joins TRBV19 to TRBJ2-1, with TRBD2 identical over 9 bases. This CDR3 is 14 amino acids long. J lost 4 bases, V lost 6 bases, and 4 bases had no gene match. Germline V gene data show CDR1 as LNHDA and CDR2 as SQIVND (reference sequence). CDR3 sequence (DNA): TGTGCCAGTAGAGTGACTAGCGGATACAATGAGCAGTTCTTC. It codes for CASRVTSGYNEQFF.

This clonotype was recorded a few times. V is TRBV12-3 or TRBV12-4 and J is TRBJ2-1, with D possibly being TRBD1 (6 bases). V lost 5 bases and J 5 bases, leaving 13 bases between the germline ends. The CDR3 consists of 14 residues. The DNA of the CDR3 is TGTGCCAGCAGTCGCCAGGCAGGGGACAATGAGCAGTTCTTC. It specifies CASSRQAGDNEQFF.

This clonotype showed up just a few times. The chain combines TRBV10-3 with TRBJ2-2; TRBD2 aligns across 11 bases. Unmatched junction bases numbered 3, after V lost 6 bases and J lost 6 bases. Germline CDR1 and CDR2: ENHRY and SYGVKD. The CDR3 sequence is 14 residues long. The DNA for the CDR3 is TGTGCCATCAGAACGACTAGCGGGGCCGGGGAGCTGTTTTTT. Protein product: CAIRTTSGAGELFF.

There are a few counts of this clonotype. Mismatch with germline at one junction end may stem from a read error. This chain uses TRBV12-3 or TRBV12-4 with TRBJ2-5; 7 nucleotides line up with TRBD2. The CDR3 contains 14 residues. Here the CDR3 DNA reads TGTGCCAGCGTCGGGGGGAGTTACCAGGAGACCCAGTACTTC. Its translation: CASVGGSYQETQYF.

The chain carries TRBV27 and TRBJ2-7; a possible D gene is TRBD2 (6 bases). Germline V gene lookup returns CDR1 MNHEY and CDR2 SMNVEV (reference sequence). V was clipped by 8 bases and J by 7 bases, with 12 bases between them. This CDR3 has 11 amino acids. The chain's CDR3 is CASGGDLEQYF. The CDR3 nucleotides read TGTGCCAGCGGTGGGGACTTAGAGCAGTACTTC.

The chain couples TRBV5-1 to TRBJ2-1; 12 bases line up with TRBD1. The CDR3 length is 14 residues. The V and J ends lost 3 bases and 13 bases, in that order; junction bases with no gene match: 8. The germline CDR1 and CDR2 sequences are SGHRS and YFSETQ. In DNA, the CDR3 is TGCGCCAGCAGCTCCGGGACAGGGGGCTCGAGTCAGTTCTTC. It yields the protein CASSSGTGGSSQFF.

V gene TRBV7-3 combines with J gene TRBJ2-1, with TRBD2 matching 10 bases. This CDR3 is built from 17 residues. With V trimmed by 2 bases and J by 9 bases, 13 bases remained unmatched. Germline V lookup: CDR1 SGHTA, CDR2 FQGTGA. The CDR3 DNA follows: TGTGCCAGCAGCTTATTAGGCCCCCCGGCTAGCGGGAGTGAGCAGTTCTTC. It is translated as CASSLLGPPASGSEQFF.

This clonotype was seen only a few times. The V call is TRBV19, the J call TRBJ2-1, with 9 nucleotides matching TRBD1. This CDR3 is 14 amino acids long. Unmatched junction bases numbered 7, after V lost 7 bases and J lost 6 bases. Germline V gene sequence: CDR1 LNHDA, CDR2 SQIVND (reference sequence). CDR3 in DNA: TGTGCCAGTACTAGGACAGGGGTTGTCAATGAGCAGTTCTTC. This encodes CASTRTGVVNEQFF.

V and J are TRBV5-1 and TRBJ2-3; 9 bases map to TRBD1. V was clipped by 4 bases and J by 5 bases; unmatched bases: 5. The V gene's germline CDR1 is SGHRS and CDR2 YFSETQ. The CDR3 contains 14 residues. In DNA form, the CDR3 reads TGCGCCAGCAGCAAGGACAGGGGTGAAGATACGCAGTATTTT. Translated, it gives CASSKDRGEDTQYF.

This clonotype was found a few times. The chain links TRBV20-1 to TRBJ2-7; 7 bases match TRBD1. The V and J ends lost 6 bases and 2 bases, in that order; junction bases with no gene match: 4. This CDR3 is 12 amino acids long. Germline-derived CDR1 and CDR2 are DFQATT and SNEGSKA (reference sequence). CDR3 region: CSARQGPYEQYF. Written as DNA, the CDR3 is TGCAGTGCCCGACAGGGTCCCTACGAGCAGTACTTC.

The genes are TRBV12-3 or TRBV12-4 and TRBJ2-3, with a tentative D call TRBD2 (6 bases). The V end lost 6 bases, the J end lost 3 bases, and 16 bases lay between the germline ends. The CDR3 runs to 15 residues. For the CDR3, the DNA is TGTGCCAGCAGCCCTCGACTAGGGGAAACAGATACGCAGTATTTT. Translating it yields CASSPRLGETDTQYF.

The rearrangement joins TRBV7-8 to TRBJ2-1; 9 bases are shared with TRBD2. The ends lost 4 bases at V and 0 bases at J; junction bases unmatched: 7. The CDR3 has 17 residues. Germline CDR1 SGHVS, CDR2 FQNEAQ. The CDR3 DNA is TGTGCCAGCAGCTGGGGACTAGCTGACAGCTCCTACAATGAGCAGTTCTTC. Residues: CASSWGLADSSYNEQFF.

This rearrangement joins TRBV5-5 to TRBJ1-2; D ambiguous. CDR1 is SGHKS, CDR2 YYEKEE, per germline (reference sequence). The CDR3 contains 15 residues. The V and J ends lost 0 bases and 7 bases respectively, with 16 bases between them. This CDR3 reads CASSLANPTDGGYTF. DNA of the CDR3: TGTGCCAGCAGCTTGGCCAATCCAACAGATGGTGGCTACACCTTC.

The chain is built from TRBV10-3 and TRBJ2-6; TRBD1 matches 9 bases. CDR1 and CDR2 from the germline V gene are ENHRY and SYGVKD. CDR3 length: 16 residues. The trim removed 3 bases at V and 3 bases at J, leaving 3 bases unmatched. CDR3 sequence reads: CAISENRGLGANVLTF. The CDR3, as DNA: TGTGCCATCAGTGAAAACAGGGGGCTTGGGGCCAACGTCCTGACTTTC.